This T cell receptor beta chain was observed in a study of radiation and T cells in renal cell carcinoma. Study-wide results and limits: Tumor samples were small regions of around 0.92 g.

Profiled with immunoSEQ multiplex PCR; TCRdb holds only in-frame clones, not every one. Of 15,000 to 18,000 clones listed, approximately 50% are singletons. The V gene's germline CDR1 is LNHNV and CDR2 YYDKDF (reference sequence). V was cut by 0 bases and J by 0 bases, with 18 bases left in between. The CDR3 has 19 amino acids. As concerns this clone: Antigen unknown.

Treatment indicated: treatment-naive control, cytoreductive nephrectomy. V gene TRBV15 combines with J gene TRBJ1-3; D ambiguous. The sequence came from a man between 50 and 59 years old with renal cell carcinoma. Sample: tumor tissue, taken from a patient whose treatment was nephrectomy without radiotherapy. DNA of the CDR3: TGTGCCACCAGCAGAGATTCGCTCTCAAGGCCAAGCTCTGGAAACACCATATATTTT. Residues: CATSRDSLSRPSSGNTIYF.